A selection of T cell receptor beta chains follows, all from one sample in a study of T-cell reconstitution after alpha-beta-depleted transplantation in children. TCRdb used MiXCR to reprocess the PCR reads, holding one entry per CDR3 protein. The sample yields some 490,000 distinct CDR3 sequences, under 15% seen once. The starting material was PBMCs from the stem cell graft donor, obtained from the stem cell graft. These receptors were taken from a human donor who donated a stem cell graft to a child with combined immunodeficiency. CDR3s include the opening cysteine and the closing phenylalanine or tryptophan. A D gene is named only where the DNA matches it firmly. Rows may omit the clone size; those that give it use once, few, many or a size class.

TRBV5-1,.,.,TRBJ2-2,CASSLGPGTGELFF,TGCGCCAGCAGCTTGGGTCCAGGCACCGGGGAGCTGTTTTTT
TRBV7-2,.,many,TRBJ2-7,CASRGNNYEQYF,TGTGCCAGCAGAGGTAATAACTACGAGCAGTACTTC
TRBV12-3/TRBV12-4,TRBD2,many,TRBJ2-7,CASSVRLWGTSGTYEQYF,TGTGCCAGCAGTGTTCGGTTGTGGGGGACTAGCGGGACCTACGAGCAGTACTTC
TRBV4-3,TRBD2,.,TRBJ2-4,CASSLRTSGGALAKNIQYF,TGCGCCAGCAGCCTACGGACTAGCGGGGGGGCCTTGGCCAAAAACATTCAGTACTTC
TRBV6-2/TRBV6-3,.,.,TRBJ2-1,CASGESDSYNEQFF,TGTGCCAGCGGAGAGAGCGACTCCTACAATGAGCAGTTCTTC
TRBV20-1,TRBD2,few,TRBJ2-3,CSARRGLAGSDTQYF,TGCAGTGCTAGAAGGGGACTAGCGGGATCGGATACGCAGTATTTT
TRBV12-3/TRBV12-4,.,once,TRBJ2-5,CASSLWENQETQYF,TGTGCCAGCAGTTTATGGGAGAACCAAGAGACCCAGTACTTC
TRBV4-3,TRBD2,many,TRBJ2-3,CASSQDGTSGRTDTQYF,TGCGCCAGCAGCCAAGACGGGACTAGCGGGAGGACAGATACGCAGTATTTT
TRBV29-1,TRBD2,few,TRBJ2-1,CSVERGRRVSNEQFF,TGCAGCGTTGAACGCGGGAGGCGGGTTTCGAATGAGCAGTTCTTC
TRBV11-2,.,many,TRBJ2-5,CASSLGPWQETQYF,TGTGCCAGCAGCCTAGGACCATGGCAAGAGACCCAGTACTTC
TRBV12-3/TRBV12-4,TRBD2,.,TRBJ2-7,CASSPTSGGARQYF,TGTGCCAGCAGTCCGACTAGCGGGGGGGCCAGGCAGTACTTC
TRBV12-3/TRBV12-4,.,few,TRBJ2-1,CASSLWGAEEQFF,TGTGCCAGCAGTTTGTGGGGGGCGGAAGAGCAGTTCTTC
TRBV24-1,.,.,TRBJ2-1,CATSDYAGSSYNEQFF,TGTGCCACCAGTGATTACGCGGGGAGCTCCTACAATGAGCAGTTCTTC
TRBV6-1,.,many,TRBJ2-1,CASTIRDGSYNEQFF,TGTGCCAGCACTATCAGGGACGGCTCCTACAATGAGCAGTTCTTC
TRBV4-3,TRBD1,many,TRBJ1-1,CASSQETGTVDEAFF,TGCGCCAGCAGCCAAGAAACCGGGACAGTCGATGAAGCTTTCTTT
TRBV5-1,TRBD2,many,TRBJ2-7,CASSLSPSGDYEQYF,TGCGCCAGCAGCTTGAGCCCTAGCGGAGACTACGAGCAGTACTTC
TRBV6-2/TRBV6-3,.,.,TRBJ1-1,CASSYPYRVENTEAFF,TGTGCCAGCAGTTACCCTTACAGGGTAGAGAACACTGAAGCTTTCTTT
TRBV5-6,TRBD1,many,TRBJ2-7,CASSFYGTGREQYF,TGTGCCAGCAGCTTTTATGGGACAGGGCGCGAGCAGTACTTC
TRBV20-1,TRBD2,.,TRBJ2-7,CSAMGLASISYEQYF,TGCAGTGCTATGGGACTAGCGAGCATTTCCTACGAGCAGTACTTC
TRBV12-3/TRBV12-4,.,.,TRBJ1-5,CASSRQGRDQPQHF,TGTGCCAGCAGCCGCCAGGGTCGGGATCAGCCCCAGCATTTT
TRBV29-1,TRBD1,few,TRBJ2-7,CSVENGQGADEQYF,TGCAGCGTTGAAAACGGACAGGGGGCGGACGAGCAGTACTTC
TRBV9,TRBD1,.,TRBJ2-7,CASSPGTGINEQYF,TGTGCCAGCAGTCCCGGGACAGGGATCAACGAGCAGTACTTC
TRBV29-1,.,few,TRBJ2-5,CSVEVDREKETQYF,TGCAGCGTTGAAGTTGACCGGGAAAAAGAGACCCAGTACTTC
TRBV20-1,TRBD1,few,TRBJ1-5,CSARFQGEDSNQPQHF,TGCAGTGCTAGGTTCCAGGGGGAGGATAGCAATCAGCCCCAGCATTTT
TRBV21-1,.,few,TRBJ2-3,CASSKGKGKPGQGTDTQYF,TGTGCCAGCAGCAAGGGCAAGGGTAAACCGGGACAGGGAACAGATACGCAGTATTTT
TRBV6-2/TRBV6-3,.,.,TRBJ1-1,CARSTDTATEAFF,TGTGCCAGATCGACAGATACGGCCACTGAAGCTTTCTTT
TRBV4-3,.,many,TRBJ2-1,CASSQDIWDKLLSVEQFF,TGCGCCAGCAGCCAAGATATATGGGACAAGCTGCTAAGTGTAGAGCAGTTCTTC
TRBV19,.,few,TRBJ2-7,CASSTLWENEQYF,TGTGCCAGTAGTACGCTGTGGGAGAACGAGCAGTACTTC
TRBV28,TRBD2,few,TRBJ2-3,CASSSSPGGARTTQYF,TGTGCCAGCAGTTCCTCCCCGGGGGGGGCCAGGACTACGCAGTATTTT
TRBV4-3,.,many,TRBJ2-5,CASSQDRSIYQETQYF,TGCGCCAGCAGCCAAGATCGGTCTATTTACCAAGAGACCCAGTACTTC
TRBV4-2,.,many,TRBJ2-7,CASRGRGYEQYF,TGTGCCAGCCGCGGAAGGGGCTACGAGCAGTACTTC
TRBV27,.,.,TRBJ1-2,CASSPGDRYYGYTF,TGTGCCAGCAGTCCCGGGGACCGATACTATGGCTACACCTTC
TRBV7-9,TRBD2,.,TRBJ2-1,CASSLTSGGPGDEQFF,TGTGCCAGCAGCTTGACTAGCGGGGGGCCCGGGGATGAGCAGTTCTTC